A single sample gave rise to the 24 T cell receptor beta chains below, sequenced in a study of T cell changes during pregnancy in multiple sclerosis. Clones were sequenced by immunoSEQ multiplex PCR, and TCRdb holds only the in-frame ones, with some missing. The sample has under 65,000 clones, 85% to 95% seen once; the top ten hold roughly 2.6%. This material consisted of CD8+ T cells from peripheral blood mononuclear cells, taken in the third trimester of pregnancy. These TCRs come from a female donor with multiple sclerosis, enrolled in a pregnancy study.

The chain couples TRBV7-9 to TRBJ2-7; the D gene is possibly TRBD2 (9 bases). V was clipped by 5 bases and J by 3 bases, with 20 bases between them. The CDR3 sequence is 16 residues long. Germline V gives CDR1 SEHNR, CDR2 FQNEAQ (reference sequence). The CDR3: CASSPGGGSGSYEQYF. CDR3 coding DNA: TGTGCCAGCAGCCCAGGGGGCGGTAGCGGGAGCTACGAGCAGTACTTC.

The gene calls are TRBV6-1 and TRBJ1-2; tentative D call: TRBD1 (5 bases). CDR1 and CDR2 (germline): MNHNS, SASEGT. Trimming shortened V by 2 bases and J by 2 bases, and 9 bases separated the two germline ends. The length of the CDR3 is 14 residues. CDR3: CASSELEGNYGYTF. CDR3 nucleotide sequence: TGTGCCAGCAGTGAATTGGAGGGGAACTATGGCTACACCTTC.

The V and J genes are TRBV7-8 and TRBJ1-4, with D tentatively TRBD1 (5 bases). Germline values: CDR1 SGHVS, CDR2 FQNEAQ. This CDR3 is 17 amino acids long. The ends were cut back, 3 bases at V and 0 bases at J, with 14 bases in the middle. This CDR3 is CASSFRGTTATNEKLFF. DNA of the CDR3: TGTGCCAGCAGCTTCCGGGGGACTACTGCAACTAATGAAAAACTGTTTTTT.

This clone was seen more than once but under ten times. V and J are TRBV7-9 and TRBJ2-2; D not certain. The CDR3 spans 15 residues. Looked up from germline, CDR1 is SEHNR and CDR2 is FQNEAQ (reference sequence). V lost 4 bases to trimming and J lost 2 bases, with 11 bases between them. The CDR3 protein is CASSSVKTNTGELFF. CDR3 DNA: TGTGCCAGCAGCTCAGTAAAAACCAACACCGGGGAGCTGTTTTTT.

The J gene is TRBJ2-1, the V gene TRBV2; 10 bases map to TRBD1. With V trimmed by 6 bases and J by 6 bases, 2 bases remained unmatched. Per the germline V gene, CDR1 is SNHLY and CDR2 is FYNNEI. This CDR3 is 13 amino acids long. The chain's CDR3 is CASSRTGGNEQFF. The CDR3 DNA follows: TGTGCCAGCAGCCGGACAGGGGGCAATGAGCAGTTCTTC.

V gene TRBV18 combines with J gene TRBJ2-4; 8 bases are a match to TRBD1. CDR1 and CDR2 from the germline V gene are KGHSH and LQKENI. This CDR3 region has 21 residues. Trimming took 0 bases from V and 1 from J; bases not matched to a gene: 17. In DNA form, the CDR3 reads TGTGCCAGCTCACCACCGTTAGGTGGGGCAGGGGGCCCCTTGGCCAAAAACATTCAGTACTTC. Protein: CASSPPLGGAGGPLAKNIQYF.

This sequence joins TRBV23-1 and TRBJ2-1, with 12 bases lining up with TRBD1. TRBV23-1 is assigned to the ORF class and has an uncertain function. V lost 7 bases to trimming and J lost 0 bases; unmatched junction nucleotides: 13. The CDR3 is 19 residues long. DNA for the CDR3: TGCGCCAGCACTGTTGCGGGACAGGGGGCTTCTAGCTCCTACAATGAGCAGTTCTTC. This gives the protein CASTVAGQGASSSYNEQFF.

The chain combines TRBV20-1 with TRBJ2-7; TRBD2 matches 9 bases. The CDR3 sequence is 11 residues long. Germline values: CDR1 DFQATT, CDR2 SNEGSKA (reference sequence). V lost 6 bases and J lost 6; bases outside the gene matches: 3. CDR3 nucleotides: TGCAGTGCCTTAGCGGGAGCCGAGCAGTACTTC. It encodes CSALAGAEQYF.

V is TRBV5-1 and J is TRBJ2-7; D may be TRBD1 (5 bases). V lost 4 bases, J lost 3 bases, and 17 bases lay in between. CDR1 and CDR2 (germline): SGHRS, YFSETQ. CDR3 length: 15 residues. CDR3 bases: TGCGCCAGCAGCCCATTTATGACAGAGAGCTACGAGCAGTACTTC. Translation gives CASSPFMTESYEQYF.

This clone has just a few counts. The CDR3 DNA reads TGTGCCAGCAGCTTGGGTCTCGCAGTGGAGCAGTACTTC. It specifies CASSLGLAVEQYF. The chain joins TRBV5-4 to TRBJ2-7; D remains ambiguous. This CDR3 region has 13 residues. The germline gives CDR1 SGHNT, CDR2 YYREEE (reference sequence). V lost 0 bases to trimming and J lost 7 bases, with 11 bases between them.

The genes are TRBV6-6 and TRBJ1-1, with D tentatively TRBD1 (6 bases). CDR1 and CDR2 from the germline V gene are MNHNY and SVGAGI (reference sequence). This CDR3 spans 13 amino acids. The V gene lost 2 bases and the J gene lost 2 bases, with 6 bases spanning the gap. This chain's CDR3 is CASSYGGNTEAFF. DNA for the CDR3: TGTGCCAGCAGTTACGGGGGCAACACTGAAGCTTTCTTT.

The V call is TRBV4-1, the J call TRBJ1-2, with D possibly matching TRBD1 (5 bases). The V end was cut by 3 bases, the J end by 4 bases, with 12 bases between. The V gene's germline CDR1 is MGHRA and CDR2 YSYEKL. The CDR3 sequence is 14 residues long. This CDR3 is CASSQAGKGYGYTF. CDR3 nucleotides: TGCGCCAGCAGCCAGGCAGGGAAAGGCTATGGCTACACCTTC.

The chain combines TRBV7-9 with TRBJ1-2; 9 bases align to TRBD1. The CDR3 is made up of 16 amino acids. V gave up 4 bases and J gave up 8 bases; unmatched junction bases: 14. Per germline, CDR1 SEHNR and CDR2 FQNEAQ (reference sequence). The CDR3 bases are TGTGCCAGCAGCTCCCGACAGGGGGACGTCCTGGGGGGCTACACCTTC. Its protein is CASSSRQGDVLGGYTF. Looking up the rest from reference TRBV7-9 and TRBJ1-2 gives the full variable domain: DTGVSQNPRHKITKRGQNVTFRCDPISEHNRLYWYRQTLGQGPEFLTYFQNEAQLEKSRLLSDRFSAERPKGSFSTLEIQRTEQGDSAMYLCASSSRQGDVLGGYTFGSGTRLTVV.

This clone appeared a single time. CDR3 region: CASSTLAGGTETQYF. The CDR3 nucleotides read TGTGCCAGCAGTACTCTAGCGGGAGGGACCGAGACCCAGTACTTC. V is TRBV27 and J is TRBJ2-5; 12 nucleotides agree with TRBD2. CDR1 is MNHEY, CDR2 SMNVEV, per germline (reference sequence). V was pared by 5 bases and J by 5 bases, with 6 bases of the junction left unmatched. The CDR3 totals 15 residues.

As DNA, the CDR3 is TGTGCCTGGGCAGGGGTTGGAAATCAGCCCCAGCATTTT. This encodes CAWAGVGNQPQHF. V is TRBV30 and J is TRBJ1-5; TRBD1 might be the D (6 bases). CDR3 size: 13 residues. The germline V and J ends were trimmed by 5 bases and 4 bases, with 12 bases remaining between them. CDR1 is GTSNPN and CDR2 is SVGIG in the germline V gene (reference sequence).

The V and J genes are TRBV5-6 and TRBJ2-2; 10 nucleotides match TRBD2. CDR1 and CDR2 from the germline V gene are SGHDT and YYEEEE. Unmatched junction bases numbered 5, after V lost 3 bases and J lost 0 bases. The CDR3 loop spans 17 amino acids. The chain's CDR3 is CASSSVTSGTNTGELFF. In DNA form, the CDR3 reads TGTGCCAGCAGCTCGGTCACTAGCGGGACGAACACCGGGGAGCTGTTTTTT.

This sequence joins TRBV6-1 and TRBJ1-1; no firm D call. The CDR3 spans 15 residues. V was clipped by 4 bases and J by 1 base, with 13 bases between them. Looked up from germline, CDR1 is MNHNS and CDR2 is SASEGT. CDR3 bases: TGTGCCAGCAGTGTCGTATGGCAGGAGAACACTGAAGCTTTCTTT. Its translation is CASSVVWQENTEAFF.

This clone was counted only a few times. J is TRBJ1-2 and V is TRBV7-8; D is uncertain. The CDR3 spans 12 residues. CDR1 SGHVS and CDR2 FQNEAQ come from the germline V gene. V shed 4 bases and J shed 5 bases, with 8 bases lying between them. CDR3 coding DNA: TGTGCCAGCAGCTCGTGGCAGTATGGCTACACCTTC. It specifies CASSSWQYGYTF.

The rearrangement joins TRBV15 to TRBJ2-7; no clear D gene. The CDR3 has 15 amino acids. Germline CDR1 reads LNHNV; CDR2 reads YYDKDF (reference sequence). V shed 0 bases and J shed 0 bases, with 9 bases lying between them. CDR3 in amino acids: CATSRERLSSYEQYF. The CDR3, as DNA: TGTGCCACCAGCAGAGAGCGGCTGAGCTCCTACGAGCAGTACTTC.

CDR3 residues: CATGGWETQYF. The CDR3 DNA is TGTGCCACCGGGGGGTGGGAGACCCAGTACTTC. The J gene is TRBJ2-5, the V gene TRBV27; TRBD2 aligns across 7 bases. Germline V gives CDR1 MNHEY, CDR2 SMNVEV (reference sequence). With 10 bases clipped from V and 5 bases from J, the junction kept 4 bases outside the gene matches. CDR3 length: 11 amino acids.

The chain has TRBV7-6 and TRBJ1-1; D gene unclear. Germline CDR1 is SGHVS and CDR2 is FNYEAQ. Trimming stripped 2 bases from V and 5 bases from J, with 12 bases between. The CDR3 contains 14 residues. CDR3 residues: CASSLWREGTEAFF. CDR3 in DNA: TGTGCCAGCAGCTTATGGCGGGAGGGAACTGAAGCTTTCTTT.

The chain joins TRBV7-2 to TRBJ2-7; no clear D. CDR1 is SGHTA and CDR2 is FQGNSA in the germline V gene. The CDR3 is made up of 13 amino acids. Trimming took off 1 base at V and 1 base at J, with 5 bases between the two ends. The CDR3 protein is CASSLGPSYEQYF. CDR3 in DNA: TGTGCCAGCAGCTTAGGTCCGTCCTACGAGCAGTACTTC.

The chain carries TRBV28 and TRBJ2-7; 7 nucleotides match TRBD2. CDR1 is MDHEN, CDR2 SYDVKM, per germline. CDR3 length: 13 residues. The junction had 7 bases not matched to a gene; V was cut back by 5 bases and J by 6 bases. CDR3 in DNA: TGTGCCAGCAGTCGACTAGCCCGGACCGAGCAGTACTTC. Encoded protein: CASSRLARTEQYF.

In its sample, this clone was seen a few times. The chain is built from TRBV18 and TRBJ2-1; D unresolved. Germline CDR1 is KGHSH and CDR2 is LQKENI. Trimming took off 1 base at V and 9 bases at J, with 19 bases between the two ends. This CDR3 spans 16 amino acids. The CDR3: CASSPLPPVLGSEQFF. DNA of the CDR3: TGTGCCAGCTCACCACTACCCCCTGTCCTAGGTAGTGAGCAGTTCTTC.